This T cell receptor beta chain derives from a study of cytomegalovirus exposure and HLA in healthy donors. Overall study findings and caveats: It was shown in a later analysis that HLA-associated TCR beta chains were more clonally expanded than other, equally common chains.

This CDR3 comprises 14 residues. The V gene's germline CDR1 is MGHRA and CDR2 YSYEKL. Trimming shortened V by 4 bases and J by 4 bases, and 13 bases separated the two germline ends. Points on this clone: Its antigen is undetermined.

It was with 60 Vbeta and 13 Jbeta primers that the PCR ran. The repertoire was sequenced with immunoSEQ multiplex PCR; TCRdb's copy has only in-frame clones and lacks some. The table shows about 100,000 clones, with 60% to 80% occurring only once. The rearrangement joins TRBV4-1 to TRBJ1-2; a possible D gene is TRBD1 (5 bases). The clonotype was recovered from a man between 60 and 75 years old in good health and CMV-seropositive. Sequencing was performed on PBMCs. The CDR3 region is CASSPAGTIYGYTF. CDR3 coding DNA: TGCGCCAGCAGCCCAGCGGGGACCATCTATGGCTACACCTTC.